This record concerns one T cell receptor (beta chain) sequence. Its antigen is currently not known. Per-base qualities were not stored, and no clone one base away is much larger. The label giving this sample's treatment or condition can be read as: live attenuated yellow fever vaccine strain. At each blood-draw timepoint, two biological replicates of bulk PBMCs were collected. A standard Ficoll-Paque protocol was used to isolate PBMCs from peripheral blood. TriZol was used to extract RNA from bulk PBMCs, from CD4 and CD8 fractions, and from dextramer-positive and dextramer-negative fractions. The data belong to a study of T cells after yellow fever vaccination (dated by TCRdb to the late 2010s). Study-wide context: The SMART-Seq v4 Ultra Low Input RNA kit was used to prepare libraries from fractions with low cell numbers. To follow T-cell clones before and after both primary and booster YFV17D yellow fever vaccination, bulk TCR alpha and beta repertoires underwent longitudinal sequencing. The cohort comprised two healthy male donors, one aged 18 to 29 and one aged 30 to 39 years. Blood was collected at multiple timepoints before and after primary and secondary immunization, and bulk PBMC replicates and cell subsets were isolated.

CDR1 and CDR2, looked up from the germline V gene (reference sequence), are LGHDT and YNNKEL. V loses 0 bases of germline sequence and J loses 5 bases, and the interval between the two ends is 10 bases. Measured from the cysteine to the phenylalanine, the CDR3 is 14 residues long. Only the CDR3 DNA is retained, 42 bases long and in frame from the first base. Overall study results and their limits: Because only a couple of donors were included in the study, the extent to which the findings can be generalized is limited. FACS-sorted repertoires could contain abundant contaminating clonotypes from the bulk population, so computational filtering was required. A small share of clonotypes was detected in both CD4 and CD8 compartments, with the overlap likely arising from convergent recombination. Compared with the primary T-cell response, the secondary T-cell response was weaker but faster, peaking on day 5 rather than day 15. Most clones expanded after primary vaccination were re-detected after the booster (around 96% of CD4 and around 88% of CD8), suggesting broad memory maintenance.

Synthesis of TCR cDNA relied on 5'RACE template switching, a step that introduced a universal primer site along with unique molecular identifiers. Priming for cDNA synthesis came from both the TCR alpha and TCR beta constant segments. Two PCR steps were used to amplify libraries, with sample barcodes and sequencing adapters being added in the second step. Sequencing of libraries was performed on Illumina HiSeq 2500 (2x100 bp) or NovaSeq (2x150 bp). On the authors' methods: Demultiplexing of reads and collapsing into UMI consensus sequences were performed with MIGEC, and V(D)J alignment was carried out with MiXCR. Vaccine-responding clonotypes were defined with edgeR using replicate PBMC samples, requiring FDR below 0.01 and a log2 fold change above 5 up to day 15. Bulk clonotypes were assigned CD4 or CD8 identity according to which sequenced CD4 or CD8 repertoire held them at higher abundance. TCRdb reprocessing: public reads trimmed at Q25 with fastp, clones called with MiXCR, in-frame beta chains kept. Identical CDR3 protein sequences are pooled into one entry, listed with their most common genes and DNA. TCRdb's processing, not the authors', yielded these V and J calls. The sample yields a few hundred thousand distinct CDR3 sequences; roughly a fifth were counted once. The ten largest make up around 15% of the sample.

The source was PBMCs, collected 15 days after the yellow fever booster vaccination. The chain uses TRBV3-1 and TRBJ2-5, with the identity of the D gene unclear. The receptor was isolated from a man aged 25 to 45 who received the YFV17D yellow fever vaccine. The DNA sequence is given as TGTGCCAGCAGCCAAGACAGCTGGTTGGAGACCCAGTACTTC. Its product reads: CASSQDSWLETQYF.